This TCR beta chain originates from a study of T cell responses to AZD1222 COVID-19 vaccine (dated by TCRdb to the early 2020s). As for the study more broadly: AZD1222 recipients given second doses at about 4 weeks or at about 12 weeks were pooled, since spike-specific TCR depth and breadth were not found to differ between the two schedules. TCR sequencing covered roughly 230 trial participants: 207 given two doses of AZD1222 and approximately 26 given two doses of MenACWY control vaccine. Enrollment into the trials was organized by age into subgroups of 18-55, 56-69 and 70-plus years, and those subgroups contained approximately 160, 26 and 62 TCR-sequenced participants, respectively. General study outcomes and caveats: Nearly half of unique spike-specific TCRs reportedly recognized epitopes outside regions mutated in the B.1.351 and B.1.1.7 variants. Conclusions about previously exposed vaccinees were limited because only six AZD1222 recipients were SARS-CoV-2 seropositive at baseline. Vaccine-associated CD4 TCRs spanned the whole spike protein, with dominant responses in regions 160-218 and 743-854. After two AZD1222 doses, both the breadth and the depth of spike-specific TCRs were significantly higher than at day 0 and than in MenACWY recipients. No day 14 peak-response samples were available, so repertoires were characterized only after the peak T cell response. In the small 56-69-year group, the increase in depth fell short of significance, most likely because of low power. Most participants were white British and females outnumbered males, and the authors suggested that clonal diversity may have been underestimated.

This sample's time point label indicates: baseline before first vaccination. Samples from vaccinated people were obtained from the UK trials COV001 and COV002, which included a single-blind randomized controlled phase 2/3 trial of AZD1222 (ChAdOx1 nCoV-19) in healthy adults. Trial participant PBMC samples were collected at day 0 and day 28 after the second dose for TCRbeta chain sequencing. The CDR3 regions of human TCRbeta chains were analyzed by immunosequencing. On the study's bioinformatics: Repertoire TCRs were matched against a reference library of SARS-CoV-2-specific TCRs generated with the MIRA antigen-specificity platform. Breadth was defined as the fraction of unique TCRs that were SARS-CoV-2-associated. Depth was defined as the fraction of total T cells that were SARS-CoV-2-associated. Each spike-specific TCR was assigned to its reactive spike region and to a CD4 or CD8 class using the MIRA data. Log10-transformed breadth and depth values were compared by one-way ANOVA with Sidak's multiple comparisons tests. The table was pulled from immuneACCESS by TCRdb, which kept in-frame rearrangements only. Such tables lose some clones; where checked, under half of the loss comes from unresolved V genes, and the rest has no known cause. V and J calls and clone size are given by that table; D and trimming were obtained from the DNA. Here the sample has roughly 71,000 clones; about 85% occur a single time. The ten largest clonotypes hold roughly 22% of the sample.

After removal of 1 base from V and 7 bases from J, the junction retains 4 bases not matched to a gene. From the cysteine up to the phenylalanine, the CDR3 has a length of 16 residues. CDR3 DNA only is kept here, 48 bases in frame from base 1. Sequences SGHVS (CDR1) and FQNEAQ (CDR2) are obtained from the germline V gene. As for this clone: Its target antigen remains unknown. No base quality values were provided; no much bigger clone lies one nucleotide off.

The sequence was collected from an adult in good health. Here the chain combines TRBV7-8 and TRBJ2-1; the junction holds 13 bases that match TRBD2. The sequences come from peripheral blood, collected on day 0 of AZD1222 vaccination. The CDR3 is CASSLELAGGPNEQFF. The bases are TGTGCCAGCAGCTTAGAACTAGCGGGAGGGCCGAATGAGCAGTTCTTC. Extended through the reference TRBV7-8 and TRBJ2-1 proteins, this CDR3 yields the full variable domain: GAGVSQSPRYKVAKRGQDVALRCDPISGHVSLFWYQQALGQGPEFLTYFQNEAQLDKSGLPSDRFFAERPEGSVSTLKIQRTQQEDSAVYLCASSLELAGGPNEQFFGPGTRLTVL.